Below are 2 T cell receptor beta chains sequenced from a single sample in a study of T cells after yellow fever vaccination (dated by TCRdb to the late 2010s). Read against the paper, the sample's treatment or condition label means: live attenuated yellow fever vaccine strain. Preparation of the library involved 5' RACE. Sequencing relied on an Illumina HiSeq 2500. TCRdb passed the public sequencing reads through fastp at Q25 and MiXCR, retaining productive beta sequences. Each CDR3 protein appears once, grouped with its most common genes and DNA. The sample has 200,000 to 300,000 distinct CDR3 sequences on record, 6.7% of them singletons. The ten largest account for more than 0.85% of the sample. Sequenced material: CD4+ T cells sorted from PBMCs, taken on the day of the yellow fever booster vaccination. Receptors originate from a man under 40 who received the YFV17D yellow fever vaccine.

This clonotype was found a few times. The rearrangement uses TRBV29-1 and TRBJ2-3, with 9 bases identical to TRBD1. The germline V gene encodes CDR1 SQVTM and CDR2 ANQGSEA. V gave up 6 bases and J gave up 2 bases; unmatched junction bases: 6. The CDR3 sequence is 14 residues long. The CDR3 here is CSVTQGANTDTQYF. CDR3 nucleotide sequence: TGCAGCGTGACACAGGGGGCGAACACAGATACGCAGTATTTT.

Points on this clonotype: This clone may be a read error of a much larger clone one base away. The chain couples TRBV14 to TRBJ2-2; TRBD2 is a possible D gene (5 bases). This CDR3 contains 16 residues. The V gene's germline CDR1 is SGHDN and CDR2 FVKESK. CDR3 in amino acids: CVSSQERGLSSGELFF. The CDR3 DNA sequence: TGTGTCAGCAGCCAAGAACGGGGTCTGAGTTCGGGGGAGCTGTTTTTT.